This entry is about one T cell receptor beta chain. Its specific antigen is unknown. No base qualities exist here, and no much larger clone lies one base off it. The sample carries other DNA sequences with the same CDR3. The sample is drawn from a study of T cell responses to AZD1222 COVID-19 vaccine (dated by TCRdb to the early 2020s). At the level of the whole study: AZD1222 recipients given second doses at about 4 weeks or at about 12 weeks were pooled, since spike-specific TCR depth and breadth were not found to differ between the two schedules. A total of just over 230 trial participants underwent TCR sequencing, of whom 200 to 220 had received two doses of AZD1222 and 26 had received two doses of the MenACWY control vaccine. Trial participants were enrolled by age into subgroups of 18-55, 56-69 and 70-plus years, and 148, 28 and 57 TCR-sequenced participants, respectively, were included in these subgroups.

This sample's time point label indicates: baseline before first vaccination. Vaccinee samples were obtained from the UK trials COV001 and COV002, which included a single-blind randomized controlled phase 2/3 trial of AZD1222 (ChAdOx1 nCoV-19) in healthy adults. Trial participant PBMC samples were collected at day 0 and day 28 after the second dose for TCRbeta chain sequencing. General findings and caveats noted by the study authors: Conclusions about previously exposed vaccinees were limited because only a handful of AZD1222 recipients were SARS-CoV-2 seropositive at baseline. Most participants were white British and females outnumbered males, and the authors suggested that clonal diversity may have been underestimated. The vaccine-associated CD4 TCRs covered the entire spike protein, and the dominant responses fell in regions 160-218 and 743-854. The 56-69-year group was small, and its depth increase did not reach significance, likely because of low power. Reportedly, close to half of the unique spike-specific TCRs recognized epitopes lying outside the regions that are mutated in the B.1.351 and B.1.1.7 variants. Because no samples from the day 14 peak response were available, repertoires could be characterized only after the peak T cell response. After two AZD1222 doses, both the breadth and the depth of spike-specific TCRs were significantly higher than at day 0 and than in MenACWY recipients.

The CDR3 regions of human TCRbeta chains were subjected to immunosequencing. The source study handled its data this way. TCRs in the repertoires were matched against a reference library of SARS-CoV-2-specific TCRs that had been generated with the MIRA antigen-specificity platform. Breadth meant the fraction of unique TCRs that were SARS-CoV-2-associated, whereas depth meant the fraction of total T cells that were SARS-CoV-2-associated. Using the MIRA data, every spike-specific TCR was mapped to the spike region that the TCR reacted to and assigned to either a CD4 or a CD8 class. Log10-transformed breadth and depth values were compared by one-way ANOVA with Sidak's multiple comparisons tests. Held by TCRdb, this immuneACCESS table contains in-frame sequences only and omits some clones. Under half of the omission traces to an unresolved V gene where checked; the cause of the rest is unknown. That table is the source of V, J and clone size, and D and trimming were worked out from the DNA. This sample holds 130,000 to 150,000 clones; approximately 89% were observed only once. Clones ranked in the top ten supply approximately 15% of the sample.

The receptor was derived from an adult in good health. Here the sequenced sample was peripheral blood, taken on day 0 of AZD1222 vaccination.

The CDR3 corresponds to CASSQDLGRLNTEAFF. DNA sequence: TGTGCCAGCAGCCAAGATCTAGGGCGGCTGAACACTGAAGCTTTCTTT. This receptor chain uses TRBV3-1 (or the pseudogene TRBV3-2) and TRBJ1-1; there is no confident call for the D gene. Relative to germline, V is 0 bases shorter and J is 0 bases shorter, with 11 bases between their ends. The CDR3 goes from the cysteine to the phenylalanine over 16 residues. Only the CDR3 part of the read is kept: 48 bases, read in frame from the first base. The CDR1 and CDR2 encoded by the germline V gene (reference sequence) are LGHDT and YNNKEL.